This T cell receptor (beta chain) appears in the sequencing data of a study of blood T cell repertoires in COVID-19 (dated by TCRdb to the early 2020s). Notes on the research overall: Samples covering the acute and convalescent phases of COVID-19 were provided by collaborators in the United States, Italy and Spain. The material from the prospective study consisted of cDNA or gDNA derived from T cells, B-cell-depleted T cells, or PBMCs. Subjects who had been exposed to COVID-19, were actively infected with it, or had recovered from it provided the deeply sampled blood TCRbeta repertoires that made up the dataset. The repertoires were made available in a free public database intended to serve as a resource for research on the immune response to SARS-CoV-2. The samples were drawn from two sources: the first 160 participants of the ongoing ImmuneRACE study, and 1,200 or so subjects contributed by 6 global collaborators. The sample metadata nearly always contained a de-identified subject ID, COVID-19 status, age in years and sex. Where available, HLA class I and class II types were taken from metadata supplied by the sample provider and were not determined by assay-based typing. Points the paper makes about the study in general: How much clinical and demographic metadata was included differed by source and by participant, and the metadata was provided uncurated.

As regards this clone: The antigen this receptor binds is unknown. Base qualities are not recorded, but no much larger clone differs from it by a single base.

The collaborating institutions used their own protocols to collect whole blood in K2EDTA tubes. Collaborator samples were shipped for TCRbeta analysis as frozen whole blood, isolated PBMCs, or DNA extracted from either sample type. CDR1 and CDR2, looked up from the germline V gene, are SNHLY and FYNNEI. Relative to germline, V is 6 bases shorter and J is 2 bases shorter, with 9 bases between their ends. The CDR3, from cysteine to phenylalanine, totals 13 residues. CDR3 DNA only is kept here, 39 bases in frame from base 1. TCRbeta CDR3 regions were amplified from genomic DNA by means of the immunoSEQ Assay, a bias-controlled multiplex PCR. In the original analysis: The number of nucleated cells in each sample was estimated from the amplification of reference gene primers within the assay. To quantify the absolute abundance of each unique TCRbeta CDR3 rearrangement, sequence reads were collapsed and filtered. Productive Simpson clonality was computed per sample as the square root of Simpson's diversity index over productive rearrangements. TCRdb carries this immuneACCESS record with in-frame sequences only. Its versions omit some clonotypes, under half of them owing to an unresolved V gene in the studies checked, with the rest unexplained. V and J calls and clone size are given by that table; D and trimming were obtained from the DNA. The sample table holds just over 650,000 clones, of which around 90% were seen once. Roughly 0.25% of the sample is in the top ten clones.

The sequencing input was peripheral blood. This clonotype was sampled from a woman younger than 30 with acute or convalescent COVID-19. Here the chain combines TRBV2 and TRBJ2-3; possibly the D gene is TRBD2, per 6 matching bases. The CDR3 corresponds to CASRGEVTDTQYF. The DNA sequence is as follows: TGTGCCAGCAGGGGGGAGGTCACAGATACGCAGTATTTT.